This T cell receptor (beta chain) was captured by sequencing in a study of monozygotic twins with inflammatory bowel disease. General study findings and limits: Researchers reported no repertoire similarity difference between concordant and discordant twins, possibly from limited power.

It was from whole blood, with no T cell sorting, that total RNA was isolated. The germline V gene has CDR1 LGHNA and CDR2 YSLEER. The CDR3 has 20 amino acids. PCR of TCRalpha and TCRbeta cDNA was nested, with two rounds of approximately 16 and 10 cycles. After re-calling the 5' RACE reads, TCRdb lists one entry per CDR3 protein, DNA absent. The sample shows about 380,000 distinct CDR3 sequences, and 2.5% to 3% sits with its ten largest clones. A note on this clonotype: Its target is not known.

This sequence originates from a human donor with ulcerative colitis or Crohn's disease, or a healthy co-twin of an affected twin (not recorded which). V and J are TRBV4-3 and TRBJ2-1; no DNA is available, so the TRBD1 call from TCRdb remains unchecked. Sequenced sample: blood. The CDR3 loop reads CASSQDRGGGGRKPYNEQFF.